The 24 T cell receptor beta chains in this list originate from one sample, sequenced in a study of OX40 agonist ivuxolimab in advanced cancers. Repertoires were generated with immunoSEQ multiplex PCR, while TCRdb's copy carries only in-frame clones and drops some. The sample shows roughly 110,000 clones, more than 85% of them seen only once. This material consisted of CD4+ or CD8+ T cells sorted from blood, taken in a trial of the OX40 agonist ivuxolimab. The receptors originated from an adult with an advanced solid tumor such as melanoma, head and neck, liver or kidney cancer.

This chain connects TRBV7-3 to TRBJ1-2; the D gene is possibly TRBD1 (6 bases). Per the germline V gene, CDR1 is SGHTA and CDR2 is FQGTGA. Deletions cut 6 bases from V and 4 bases from J, with 18 bases between. This CDR3 comprises 15 residues. CDR3 protein: CASRSQGGVGYGYTF. For the CDR3, the DNA is TGTGCCAGCAGATCACAGGGCGGGGTTGGCTATGGCTACACCTTC.

The V gene is TRBV27, the J gene TRBJ2-1; 10 nucleotides match TRBD2. In germline, CDR1 is MNHEY, CDR2 SMNVEV (reference sequence). J lost 1 base, V lost 4 bases, and 10 bases had no gene match. This CDR3 spans 18 amino acids. CDR3 loop: CASSSPGTSVSSYNEQFF. CDR3 nucleotide sequence: TGTGCCAGCAGTTCCCCCGGGACTAGCGTCTCATCCTACAATGAGCAGTTCTTC.

J is TRBJ2-1 and V is TRBV9, with 14 bases lining up with TRBD2. V lost 3 bases to trimming and J lost 8 bases; unmatched junction nucleotides: 7. The CDR3 length is 16 residues. Looked up from germline, CDR1 is SGDLS and CDR2 is YYNGEE. In nucleotides, the CDR3 is TGTGCCAGCAGCGCCGGGACTAGCGGGAGTTACGATGAGCAGTTCTTC. This translates into CASSAGTSGSYDEQFF.

The chain recombines TRBV6-1 with TRBJ2-2, with D maybe TRBD2 (6 bases). The CDR3 contains 17 residues. V was shortened by 1 base and J by 4 bases, with 16 bases between the two germline ends. The V gene's germline CDR1 is MNHNS and CDR2 SASEGT. For the CDR3, the DNA is TGTGCCAGCAGTGAAGTCATAGTACTAGCAGGCACCGGGGAGCTGTTTTTT. It translates to CASSEVIVLAGTGELFF.

J is TRBJ1-5 and V is TRBV12-5; D is undetermined. The length of the CDR3 is 11 residues. Trimming took 5 bases from V and 7 from J, leaving 6 bases between them. The germline V gene has CDR1 LGHNT and CDR2 FRNRAP. CDR3 protein: CASGNPQPQHF. The CDR3 coding sequence is TGTGCTAGTGGTAACCCCCAGCCCCAGCATTTT. The full variable domain, rest sourced from reference TRBV12-5 and TRBJ1-5, is DARVTQTPRHKVTEMGQEVTMRCQPILGHNTVFWYRQTMMQGLELLAYFRNRAPLDDSGMPKDRFSAEMPDATLATLKIQPSEPRDSAVYFCASGNPQPQHFGDGTRLSIL.

V usage is TRBV6-1 and J usage is TRBJ1-1, with D possibly being TRBD1 (5 bases). CDR1 and CDR2 (germline): MNHNS, SASEGT. Trimming stripped 1 base from V and 6 bases from J, with 15 bases between. The CDR3 consists of 15 residues. The CDR3 here is CASSEVIGQGPEAFF. The CDR3 DNA sequence: TGTGCCAGCAGTGAAGTAATTGGGCAGGGCCCTGAAGCTTTCTTT.

The V and J genes are TRBV5-1 and TRBJ2-5, with no clear D. Near its end, the DNA agrees better with TRBJ2-7, so the J call may be wrong. The CDR3 is made up of 15 amino acids. Germline V gene sequence: CDR1 SGHRS, CDR2 YFSETQ. The CDR3 region has the DNA TGCGCCAGCAGCTTGGCCGGCTTGGAATCCTACGAGCAGTACTTC. Its protein product is CASSLAGLESYEQYF.

The chain has TRBV7-9 and TRBJ1-2; D may be TRBD1 (6 bases). Deletions cut 5 bases from V and 2 bases from J, with 12 bases between. CDR1 is SEHNR and CDR2 is FQNEAQ in the germline V gene (reference sequence). The CDR3 consists of 14 residues. The CDR3 is CASSPGTLNYGYTF. DNA for the CDR3: TGTGCCAGCAGCCCAGGGACACTGAACTATGGCTACACCTTC.

The V gene is TRBV19, the J gene TRBJ1-5, with D unresolved. Germline V gives CDR1 LNHDA, CDR2 SQIVND (reference sequence). The CDR3 consists of 13 residues. Trimming removed 4 bases at V and 9 bases at J, with 13 bases between. CDR3 in amino acids: CASSTDVSRPQHF. The DNA for the CDR3 is TGTGCCAGTAGTACTGATGTTTCACGGCCCCAGCATTTT.

Comment on this clone: Compared with germline, one end of the junction differs, possibly owing to a read error. CDR3 nucleotide sequence: TGCAGTGCTGGAGACTCCCGCGGGGCTTTCTTT. It specifies CSAGDSRGAFF. V and J are TRBV20-1 and TRBJ1-1; no definite D call. The germline CDR1 and CDR2 sequences are DFQATT and SNEGSKA (reference sequence). The CDR3 is 11 amino acids.

This chain connects TRBV5-1 to TRBJ1-6; 7 bases fit TRBD1. The trim removed 3 bases at V and 9 bases at J, leaving 12 bases unmatched. Germline CDR1 and CDR2: SGHRS and YFSETQ. The CDR3 consists of 16 residues. The CDR3 DNA reads as TGCGCCAGCAGCTCGGGACAGCCGGGCCTTCCTTCACCCCTCCACTTT. Translated: CASSSGQPGLPSPLHF.

V is TRBV2 and J is TRBJ2-3; 7 bases align to TRBD2. The junction had 11 bases not matched to a gene; V was cut back by 7 bases and J by 4 bases. This CDR3 has 15 residues. Germline lookup yields CDR1 SNHLY and CDR2 FYNNEI. CDR3 in DNA: TGTGCCAGCAAACAAGAAGCGGGAATCCCAGATACGCAGTATTTT. It yields the protein CASKQEAGIPDTQYF.

The chain recombines TRBV28 with TRBJ2-5; 10 positions agree with TRBD1. The J call is in doubt because the DNA end fits TRBJ2-7 better. Per germline, CDR1 MDHEN and CDR2 SYDVKM. The CDR3 has 12 residues. The CDR3 bases are TGTGCCAGCGGACAGGGGGGGATCGAGCAGTACTTC. Translated, it gives CASGQGGIEQYF.

The chain has TRBV7-6 and TRBJ1-4; D is unresolved. V was shortened by 2 bases and J by 0 bases, with 10 bases between the two germline ends. The CDR3 runs 16 residues. Germline assignment: CDR1 SGHVS and CDR2 FNYEAQ. This CDR3 is CASSLSGGPTNEKLFF. CDR3 coding DNA: TGTGCCAGCAGCTTAAGCGGCGGTCCAACTAATGAAAAACTGTTTTTT. Filled out from reference TRBV7-6 and TRBJ1-4, the complete variable domain reads GAGVSQSPRYKVTKRGQDVALRCDPISGHVSLYWYRQALGQGPEFLTYFNYEAQQDKSGLPNDRFSAERPEGSISTLTIQRTEQRDSAMYRCASSLSGGPTNEKLFFGSGTQLSVL.

The chain employs TRBV30 and TRBJ2-2; 8 bases are a match to TRBD1. V lost 3 bases and J lost 7; bases outside the gene matches: 10. The CDR3 length is 15 residues. Germline V gene data show CDR1 as GTSNPN and CDR2 as SVGIG (reference sequence). For the CDR3, the DNA is TGTGCCTGGAGCCGGGACAGGCTAAAGGTCGGGGAGCTGTTTTTT. This encodes CAWSRDRLKVGELFF.

CDR3 residues: CASSLGQGPYTYGYTF. The CDR3 region has the DNA TGTGCCAGCAGTTTGGGACAGGGACCATATACGTATGGCTACACCTTC. The chain combines TRBV28 with TRBJ1-2, with 9 bases fitting TRBD1. Germline CDR1 reads MDHEN; CDR2 reads SYDVKM. The CDR3 runs to 16 residues. After removal of 3 bases from V and 5 bases from J, the junction contained 10 bases not matched to a gene.

V gene TRBV21-1 combines with J gene TRBJ2-1; the DNA was not compared with TRBD1, the D call given in the table. TRBV21-1 is an annotated pseudogene. The CDR3 covers 18 residues. The chain's CDR3 is CASSKEFQDRGISDEQFF. CDR3 DNA: TGTGCCAGCAGCAAAGAGTTTCAGGACAGGGGGATCAGCGATGAGCAGTTCTTC.

The chain joins TRBV5-6 to TRBJ2-7; 8 bases are shared with TRBD1. CDR1 is SGHDT and CDR2 is YYEEEE in the germline V gene. V lost 4 bases, J lost 5 bases, and 8 bases stayed unmatched. The CDR3 is 14 amino acids. CDR3 nucleotide sequence: TGTGCCAGCAGCCGAACCGGACAGGGACACGAGCAGTACTTC. Its translation: CASSRTGQGHEQYF.

The V call is TRBV27, the J call TRBJ2-7; D is unclear. Deletions cut 4 bases from V and 3 bases from J, with 10 bases between. This CDR3 spans 13 amino acids. CDR1 and CDR2 from the germline V gene are MNHEY and SMNVEV (reference sequence). The CDR3 DNA reads TGTGCCAGCAGTTACTCTCCCCTCTACGAGCAGTACTTC. Protein: CASSYSPLYEQYF.

The chain couples TRBV10-1 to TRBJ1-1; D is unresolved. V was shortened by 9 bases and J by 7 bases, with 9 bases between the two germline ends. CDR1 is WNHNN and CDR2 is SYGVQD in the germline V gene (reference sequence). The CDR3 contains 10 residues. CDR3 nucleotides: TGCGCCAGGTCAGAGGATGAAGCTTTCTTT. Protein product: CARSEDEAFF.

This clone came up a few times. V usage is TRBV10-3 and J usage is TRBJ2-7; possibly TRBD2 for D (5 bases). The V gene's germline CDR1 is ENHRY and CDR2 SYGVKD. V lost 9 bases to trimming and J lost 3 bases, with 12 bases between them. The CDR3 runs to 12 residues. The CDR3: CAILTDYYEQYF. The CDR3 bases are TGTGCCATTTTAACAGACTACTACGAGCAGTACTTC.

The DNA for the CDR3 is TGTGCCAGCAGATCTACCCTGGGGCGAGGACACACTGAAGCTTTCTTT. It specifies CASRSTLGRGHTEAFF. This chain uses TRBV5-5 with TRBJ1-1, with D possibly TRBD1 on 5 matching bases. CDR1 and CDR2 from the germline V gene are SGHKS and YYEKEE (reference sequence). This CDR3 region has 16 residues. Trimming cost V 5 bases and J 3 bases, with 20 bases left between them.

The chain's CDR3 is CASNARKGGEQFF. The CDR3 DNA is TGTGCCAGCAATGCTAGAAAGGGAGGTGAGCAGTTCTTC. The chain combines TRBV27 with TRBJ2-1, with D possibly TRBD2 on 6 matching bases. V lost 7 bases to trimming and J lost 9 bases, with 16 bases between them. There are 13 residues in the CDR3. CDR1 is MNHEY and CDR2 is SMNVEV in the germline V gene (reference sequence).

The chain recombines TRBV28 with TRBJ2-7; tentatively, D is TRBD1 or TRBD2 (5 bases each). V gave up 7 bases and J gave up 3 bases, with 16 bases separating them. CDR1 MDHEN and CDR2 SYDVKM come from the germline V gene. CDR3 length equals 14 residues. The CDR3 here is CASTLGTLSYEQYF. For the CDR3, the DNA is TGTGCCAGCACTCTCGGGACCCTTAGCTACGAGCAGTACTTC.